This T cell receptor beta chain came from a study of a mutant IDH1 vaccine in newly diagnosed glioma (dated by TCRdb to about 2021). Regarding the study in general: The approximately 30 treated patients were approximately 60% male and around 40% female, with a mean age of approximately 40 years. Peripheral blood was drawn at six visits: V03 (baseline), V05, V07, V10, V12 and V13. Prior to enrollment, patients had been given standard therapy consisting of radiotherapy alone, temozolomide alone, or radiochemotherapy with temozolomide, with the combination given to most patients. For exploratory analyses, longitudinal TCRB deep sequencing was carried out in about two dozen treated patients wherever samples were available.

From its cysteine to its phenylalanine, the CDR3 spans 16 amino acids. The CDR3 DNA has 48 bases and is translated from base 1. V is shortened by 4 bases, J by 5 bases, and the region joining them spans 21 bases. CDR1 SGHKS and CDR2 YYEKEE were looked up in the germline V gene (reference sequence). The library was built by means of the immunoSEQ multiplex PCR assay. Rearranged TCR beta chain sequences were amplified with the hsTCRB Kit following the manufacturer's protocol. TCRB libraries were sequenced on an Illumina MiSeq. From the authors' description of their analysis: The kit vendor's proprietary platform handled demultiplexing, trimming and gene mapping. TCRdb obtained this table from immuneACCESS and retained in-frame rearrangements with V and J assigned. These tables miss some clones; where compared with another copy, unresolved V genes account for less than half of the shortfall, and the remainder is unexplained. V and J calls and clone size are copied from that table; D and trimming were computed from the DNA. For this sample the table gives just under 95,000 clones, of which about 80% were detected only once. The biggest ten clones account for 7.4% of the sample.

Results and caveats for the whole study, not just this receptor: Across multiple MHC alleles, vaccine-induced immune responses were seen in around 94% of patients. Selection of PBMC samples for TCRB deep sequencing was based on availability. Pseudoprogression seemed to be unrelated to changes in the top peripheral T cell clonotypes found by TCRB sequencing. The authors noted that analyses of patient blood samples could not be reproduced because of sample limitations.

A note on this clone: Its antigen remains undetermined. Base qualities are not provided; no much larger clone lies one nucleotide away.

The time point label, as the study defines it: baseline, week 1 (first vaccination visit). The sample's treatment or condition label, decoded: pre-vaccination baseline after standard-of-care therapy. Newly diagnosed WHO grade 3 or 4 IDH1-mutant astrocytomas showing loss of nuclear ATRX were present in the donors. The samples were drawn from NOA16, a multicentre, single-arm, open-label phase I trial in Germany that tested a mutant IDH1 peptide vaccine in humans for the first time. Blood drawn at visit V03 was used as the baseline sample for immunogenicity testing. The DNeasy Blood and Tissue Kit was used to extract genomic DNA from EDTA blood for TCRB sequencing.

The receptor was derived from a woman aged 50 to 60 with glioma. The rearrangement joined TRBV5-5 to TRBJ2-5; the D region possibly corresponds to TRBD1 (7 bases align). The sample consisted of PBMCs, taken from a glioma patient treated with radiotherapy, temozolomide or both. This receptor has the CDR3 CASSMYRDSGGETQYF. The DNA is as follows: TGTGCCAGCAGCATGTACCGGGACAGCGGAGGGGAGACCCAGTACTTC.